Following are 28 T cell receptor beta chains from one sample sequenced in a study of CD8 T cells in Susac syndrome. The RNA input was about 0.5 to 1 ug, and it was reverse transcribed with random hexamers. TCRdb processed the immunoSEQ multiplex PCR reads anew with MiXCR; each CDR3 protein has one entry. The profile covers around 270,000 distinct CDR3 sequences, with about 89% appearing a single time and approximately 0.18% taken by the ten largest. Sequences were obtained from CD8+ T cells from PBMCs. Source of these receptors: a human donor with multiple sclerosis.

This clonotype was picked up one time. The chain has TRBV7-8 and TRBJ1-1, with D perhaps matching TRBD1 (6 bases). CDR1 is SGHVS, CDR2 FQNEAQ, per germline. V lost 0 bases and J lost 2, with 13 bases in between. This CDR3 comprises 16 residues. This CDR3 reads CASSLAGGGANTEAFF. The CDR3 nucleotides are TGTGCCAGCAGCTTAGCAGGAGGGGGGGCTAACACTGAAGCTTTCTTT.

The genes are TRBV5-6 and TRBJ1-1; possibly TRBD1 for D (6 bases). The CDR3 spans 17 residues. Germline assignment: CDR1 SGHDT and CDR2 YYEEEE. V lost 0 bases and J 2 bases, leaving 17 bases between the germline ends. The CDR3 region has the DNA TGTGCCAGCAGCTTGGAGTTCGGGACAACTGGCAACACTGAAGCTTTCTTT. Translated, it gives CASSLEFGTTGNTEAFF. The full variable domain, rest sourced from reference TRBV5-6 and TRBJ1-1, is DAGVTQSPTHLIKTRGQQVTLRCSPKSGHDTVSWYQQALGQGPQFIFQYYEEEERQRGNFPDRFSGHQFPNYSSELNVNALLLGDSALYLCASSLEFGTTGNTEAFFGQGTRLTVV.

The chain is built from TRBV9 and TRBJ2-7; 10 positions agree with TRBD2. V shed 4 bases and J 4 bases; nucleotides not matched to a gene: 8. This CDR3 spans 15 amino acids. The germline V gene encodes CDR1 SGDLS and CDR2 YYNGEE. The CDR3 region is CASSSGTSEWYEQYF. For the CDR3, the DNA is TGTGCCAGCAGCTCGGGGACTAGCGAATGGTACGAGCAGTACTTC.

This sequence joins TRBV27 and TRBJ2-7, with D maybe TRBD2 (5 bases). V was cut by 3 bases and J by 1 base, with 16 bases left in between. CDR1 and CDR2 from the germline V gene are MNHEY and SMNVEV (reference sequence). CDR3 length equals 16 residues. CDR3 protein: CASSLSGSPSSYEQYF. The DNA for the CDR3 is TGTGCCAGCAGTTTGTCGGGGAGTCCCTCATCCTACGAGCAGTACTTC.

This chain uses TRBV7-9 with TRBJ2-7; D remains ambiguous. The germline gives CDR1 SEHNR, CDR2 FQNEAQ (reference sequence). This CDR3 contains 12 residues. Trimming took off 4 bases at V and 3 bases at J, with 7 bases between the two ends. CDR3 sequence (DNA): TGTGCCAGCAGCTCATTATACTACGAGCAGTACTTC. This sequence encodes CASSSLYYEQYF.

The chain is built from TRBV29-1 and TRBJ2-7, with unresolved D. Trimming pared 5 bases from V and 0 bases from J, leaving 11 bases between. The CDR3 totals 13 residues. Germline V lookup: CDR1 SQVTM, CDR2 ANQGSEA. CDR3 in amino acids: CSVFGESSYEQYF. In nucleotides, the CDR3 is TGCAGCGTTTTCGGCGAGAGCTCCTACGAGCAGTACTTC.

V usage is TRBV11-1 and J usage is TRBJ2-1, with D perhaps matching TRBD2 (6 bases). The CDR3 totals 16 residues. CDR1 is SGHAT and CDR2 is FQDESV in the germline V gene (reference sequence). Trimming removed 5 bases at V and 3 bases at J, with 17 bases between. DNA of the CDR3: TGTGCCAGCAGCCCTCTGGAGGGCGTTGGCTACAATGAGCAGTTCTTC. It encodes CASSPLEGVGYNEQFF.

J is TRBJ2-7 and V is TRBV28; D uncertain. Looked up from germline, CDR1 is MDHEN and CDR2 is SYDVKM. The CDR3 runs to 14 residues. The germline V and J ends were trimmed by 5 bases and 5 bases, with 16 bases remaining between them. The CDR3 DNA sequence: TGTGCCAGCAGTCGAGTGCCCCTTGTCGACGAGCAGTACTTC. This codes for CASSRVPLVDEQYF.

This clonotype has a handful of counts. The gene calls are TRBV7-3 and TRBJ2-2; 8 nucleotides match TRBD1. The CDR3 loop spans 15 amino acids. V lost 3 bases to trimming and J lost 1 base; unmatched junction nucleotides: 1. CDR1 SGHTA and CDR2 FQGTGA come from the germline V gene. The DNA of the CDR3 is TGTGCCAGCAGCTTGGGGACAGGGAACACCGGGGAGCTGTTTTTT. Translated, it gives CASSLGTGNTGELFF.

V is TRBV20-1 and J is TRBJ2-7; a weak D match, TRBD1 (6 bases). This CDR3 comprises 11 residues. Trimming pared 4 bases from V and 5 bases from J, leaving 9 bases between. Per the germline V gene, CDR1 is DFQATT and CDR2 is SNEGSKA (reference sequence). The CDR3 region is CSATQGNEQYF. The CDR3 DNA reads TGCAGTGCTACGCAGGGGAACGAGCAGTACTTC.

V is TRBV27 and J is TRBJ1-1; possible D gene TRBD1, 6 bases. Germline values: CDR1 MNHEY, CDR2 SMNVEV (reference sequence). The V end was cut by 4 bases, the J end by 4 bases, with 10 bases between. CDR3 length: 13 amino acids. CDR3 residues: CASSYGGITEAFF. CDR3 in DNA: TGTGCCAGCAGTTACGGGGGCATCACTGAAGCTTTCTTT.

The chain has TRBV7-6 and TRBJ1-6, with D maybe TRBD1 (6 bases). Germline V gene data show CDR1 as SGHVS and CDR2 as FNYEAQ. Trimming removed 5 bases at V and 5 bases at J, with 10 bases between. This CDR3 region has 14 residues. The CDR3 protein is CASSRRQDNSPLHF. The CDR3 region has the DNA TGTGCCAGCAGCCGACGACAGGATAATTCACCCCTCCACTTT.

The V call is TRBV2, the J call TRBJ2-7; 7 bases fit TRBD2. Trimming took 3 bases from V and 1 from J; bases not matched to a gene: 9. The germline CDR1 and CDR2 sequences are SNHLY and FYNNEI. CDR3 length: 16 residues. In nucleotides, the CDR3 is TGTGCCAGCAGTGAGCCCGAGACTAGCTCTTCCTACGAGCAGTACTTC. Translating it yields CASSEPETSSSYEQYF. Combining the CDR3 with reference TRBV2 and TRBJ2-7 gives the whole variable domain EPEVTQTPSHQVTQMGQEVILRCVPISNHLYFYWYRQILGQKVEFLVSFYNNEISEKSEIFDDQFSVERPDGSNFTLKIRSTKLEDSAMYFCASSEPETSSSYEQYFGPGTRLTVT.

CDR3 coding DNA: TGTGCCAGTAGGGTTTCCGGGACAGGGACATACAATGAGCAGTTCTTC. This sequence encodes CASRVSGTGTYNEQFF. The V and J genes are TRBV19 and TRBJ2-1; 9 bases map to TRBD1. Trimming took 6 bases from V and 4 from J; bases not matched to a gene: 10. This CDR3 is built from 16 residues. In germline, CDR1 is LNHDA, CDR2 SQIVND (reference sequence). Complete variable domain (other parts from reference TRBV19 and TRBJ2-1): DGGITQSPKYLFRKEGQNVTLSCEQNLNHDAMYWYRQDPGQGLRLIYYSQIVNDFQKGDIAEGYSVSREKKESFPLTVTSAQKNPTAFYLCASRVSGTGTYNEQFFGPGTRLTVL.

The chain joins TRBV7-2 to TRBJ1-1, with 7 nucleotides matching TRBD1. The CDR3 contains 15 residues. Germline loops: CDR1 SGHTA, CDR2 FQGNSA. The ends lost 2 bases at V and 0 bases at J; junction bases unmatched: 3. CDR3 in amino acids: CASSLYRGMNTEAFF. As DNA, the CDR3 is TGTGCCAGCAGCTTATACAGGGGCATGAACACTGAAGCTTTCTTT. The full variable domain, rest sourced from reference TRBV7-2 and TRBJ1-1, is GAGVSQSPSNKVTEKGKDVELRCDPISGHTALYWYRQSLGQGLEFLIYFQGNSAPDKSGLPSDRFSAERTGGSVSTLTIQRTQQEDSAVYLCASSLYRGMNTEAFFGQGTRLTVV.

V is TRBV7-9 and J is TRBJ2-1; no reliable D call. This CDR3 spans 14 amino acids. Germline V CDR1 and CDR2: SEHNR, FQNEAQ (reference sequence). V lost 0 bases, J lost 4 bases, and 7 bases lay in between. The CDR3 sequence is CASSLAVGYNEQFF. As DNA, the CDR3 is TGTGCCAGCAGCTTAGCGGTGGGATACAATGAGCAGTTCTTC.

This clonotype was recorded once. The chain employs TRBV6-2 or TRBV6-3 and TRBJ1-3, with TRBD1 matching over 7 bases. Trimming removed 2 bases from V and 2 bases from J; junction bases left unmatched: 0. CDR1 is MNHEY and CDR2 is SVGEGT in the germline V gene. This CDR3 contains 14 residues. The CDR3, as DNA: TGTGCCAGCAGTTACGGGACAGCTGGAAACACCATATATTTT. Its translation is CASSYGTAGNTIYF.

The rearrangement uses TRBV7-2 and TRBJ2-1, with TRBD2 matching over 7 bases. Trimming cost V 3 bases and J 7 bases; bases outside gene matches: 6. The CDR3 is made up of 14 amino acids. The germline V gene has CDR1 SGHTA and CDR2 FQGNSA. CDR3 amino acids: CASSLSGGENEQFF. The CDR3, as DNA: TGTGCCAGCAGCTTGTCGGGGGGTGAGAATGAGCAGTTCTTC.

The J gene is TRBJ2-5, the V gene TRBV6-1, with 10 bases lining up with TRBD1. This CDR3 is built from 16 residues. Germline loops: CDR1 MNHNS, CDR2 SASEGT. J lost 3 bases, V lost 2 bases, and 6 bases had no gene match. The CDR3 spells CASSETAGQGKETQYF. The CDR3, as DNA: TGTGCCAGCAGTGAAACGGCGGGACAGGGGAAAGAGACCCAGTACTTC.

The V gene is TRBV29-1, the J gene TRBJ2-3; TRBD2 matches 11 bases. The germline V gene has CDR1 SQVTM and CDR2 ANQGSEA. Trimming took 4 bases from V and 6 from J; bases not matched to a gene: 3. There are 13 residues in the CDR3. CDR3 DNA: TGCAGCGTTGTTACTAGCGGGGGCGATACGCAGTATTTT. Its protein is CSVVTSGGDTQYF.

This chain links TRBV10-3 with TRBJ1-5; no firm D call. CDR3 length: 13 amino acids. From germline, CDR1 is ENHRY and CDR2 SYGVKD. V gave up 7 bases and J gave up 2 bases, with 9 bases separating them. The CDR3 spells CAIKSPGNQPQHF. CDR3 bases: TGTGCCATCAAAAGCCCGGGCAATCAGCCCCAGCATTTT.

This chain connects TRBV20-1 to TRBJ2-5; 7 bases are shared with TRBD1. This CDR3 has 14 residues. J was trimmed by 2 bases and V by 0 bases; bases with no gene match: 3. Germline values: CDR1 DFQATT, CDR2 SNEGSKA (reference sequence). CDR3 amino acids: CSARDGTEQETQYF. Here the CDR3 DNA reads TGCAGTGCTAGAGATGGGACAGAACAAGAGACCCAGTACTTC.

This chain joins TRBV9 and TRBJ2-2; possible D gene TRBD2, 6 bases. V lost 0 bases to trimming and J lost 4 bases, with 10 bases between them. The V gene's germline CDR1 is SGDLS and CDR2 YYNGEE. This CDR3 has 15 amino acids. CDR3: CASSVGRGGTGELFF. The CDR3 DNA is TGTGCCAGCAGCGTAGGACGGGGAGGCACCGGGGAGCTGTTTTTT.

Only a few counts were recorded for this clonotype. The chain links TRBV4-3 to TRBJ2-3; no definite D call. The germline CDR1 and CDR2 sequences are LGHNA and YSLEER. The V and J ends lost 1 base and 5 bases respectively, with 10 bases between them. This CDR3 spans 14 amino acids. CDR3 residues: CASSQASFLDTQYF. For the CDR3, the DNA is TGCGCCAGCAGCCAAGCCTCTTTTCTAGATACGCAGTATTTT.

The rearrangement uses TRBV7-2 and TRBJ1-3; D is possibly TRBD1 (5 bases). The CDR3 is 12 residues long. The V gene's germline CDR1 is SGHTA and CDR2 FQGNSA. V was shortened by 5 bases and J by 6 bases, with 8 bases between the two germline ends. CDR3 bases: TGTGCCAGCAGCCCAGGGTTAAACACCATATATTTT. Its protein is CASSPGLNTIYF.

The table lists this clonotype with a count of one. DNA for the CDR3: TGTGCCAGCAGTGAACCGGTCGCCAATGAGCAGTTCTTC. Translating it yields CASSEPVANEQFF. The gene calls are TRBV25-1 and TRBJ2-1; D ambiguous. This CDR3 is 13 amino acids long. CDR1 and CDR2 from the germline V gene are MGHDK and SYGVNS. V lost 2 bases to trimming and J lost 6 bases, with 8 bases between them.

This rearrangement joins TRBV9 to TRBJ2-7; D is tentatively TRBD1 or TRBD2 (5 bases each). Trimming cost V 3 bases and J 7 bases, with 14 bases left between them. From germline, CDR1 is SGDLS and CDR2 YYNGEE. CDR3 length: 13 amino acids. The CDR3 is CASSGDGPEEQYF. The CDR3 DNA is TGTGCCAGCAGCGGGGACGGCCCGGAGGAGCAGTACTTC.

The genes are TRBV2 and TRBJ2-3; 8 positions match TRBD2. The CDR3 totals 18 residues. Trimming removed 0 bases from V and 0 bases from J; junction bases left unmatched: 8. Germline V gene data show CDR1 as SNHLY and CDR2 as FYNNEI. CDR3 sequence: CASSEAPLSGTSTDTQYF. Written as DNA, the CDR3 is TGTGCCAGCAGTGAAGCGCCACTTAGCGGGACGAGCACAGATACGCAGTATTTT.